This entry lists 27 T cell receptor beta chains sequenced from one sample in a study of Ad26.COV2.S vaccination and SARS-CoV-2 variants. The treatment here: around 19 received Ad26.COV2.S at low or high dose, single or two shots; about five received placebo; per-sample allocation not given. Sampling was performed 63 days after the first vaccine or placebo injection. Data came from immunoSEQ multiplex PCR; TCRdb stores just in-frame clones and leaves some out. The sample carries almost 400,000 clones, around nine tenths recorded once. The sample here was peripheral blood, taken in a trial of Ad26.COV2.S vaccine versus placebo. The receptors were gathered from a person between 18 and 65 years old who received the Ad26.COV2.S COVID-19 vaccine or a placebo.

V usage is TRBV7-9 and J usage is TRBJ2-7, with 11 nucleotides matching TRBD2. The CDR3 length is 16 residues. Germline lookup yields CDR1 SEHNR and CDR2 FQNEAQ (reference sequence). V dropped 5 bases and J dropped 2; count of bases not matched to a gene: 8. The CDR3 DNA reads TGTGCCAGCAGCCCCGGTGGGACTAGCGGTACCTACGAGCAGTACTTC. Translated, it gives CASSPGGTSGTYEQYF.

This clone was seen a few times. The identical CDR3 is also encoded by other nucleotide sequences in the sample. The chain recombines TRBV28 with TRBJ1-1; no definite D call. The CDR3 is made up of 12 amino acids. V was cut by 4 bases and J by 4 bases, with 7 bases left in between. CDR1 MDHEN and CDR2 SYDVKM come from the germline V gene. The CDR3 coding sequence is TGTGCCAGCAGTTCCGTTGGCACTGAAGCTTTCTTT. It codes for CASSSVGTEAFF.

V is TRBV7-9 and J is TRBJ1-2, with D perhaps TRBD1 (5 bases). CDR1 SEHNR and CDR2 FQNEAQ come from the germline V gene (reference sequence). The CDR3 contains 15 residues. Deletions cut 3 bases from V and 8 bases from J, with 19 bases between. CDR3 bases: TGTGCCAGCAGCTTTTCCGGACAACCCGGCCGGGGCTACACCTTC. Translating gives CASSFSGQPGRGYTF.

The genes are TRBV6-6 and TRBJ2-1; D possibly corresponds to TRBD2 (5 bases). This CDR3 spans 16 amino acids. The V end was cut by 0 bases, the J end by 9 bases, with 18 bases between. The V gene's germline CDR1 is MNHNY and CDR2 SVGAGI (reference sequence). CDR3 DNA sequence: TGTGCCAGCAGTTACTCGAGGTCTATGAGGGCAGGTGAGCAGTTCTTC. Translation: CASSYSRSMRAGEQFF.

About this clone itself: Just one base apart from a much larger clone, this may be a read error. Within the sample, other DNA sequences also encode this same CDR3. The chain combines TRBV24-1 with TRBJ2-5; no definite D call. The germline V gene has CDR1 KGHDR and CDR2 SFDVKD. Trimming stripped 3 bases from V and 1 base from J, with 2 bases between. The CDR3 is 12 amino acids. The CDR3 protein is CATSDLQETQYF. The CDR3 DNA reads TGTGCCACCAGTGATCTCCAAGAGACCCAGTACTTC.

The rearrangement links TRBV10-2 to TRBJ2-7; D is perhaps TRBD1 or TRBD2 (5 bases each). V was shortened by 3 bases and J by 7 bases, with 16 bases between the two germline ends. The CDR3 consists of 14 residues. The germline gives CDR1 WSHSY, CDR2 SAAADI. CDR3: CASSDRAREREQYF. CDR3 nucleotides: TGCGCCAGCAGTGACAGGGCCAGGGAGAGGGAGCAGTACTTC.

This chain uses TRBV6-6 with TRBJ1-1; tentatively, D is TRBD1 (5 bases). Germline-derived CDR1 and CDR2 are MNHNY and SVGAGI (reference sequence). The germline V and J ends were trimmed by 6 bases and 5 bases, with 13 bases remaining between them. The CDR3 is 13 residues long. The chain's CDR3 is CASSTGRGTEAFF. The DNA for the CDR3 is TGTGCCAGCAGCACAGGTAGGGGAACTGAAGCTTTCTTT.

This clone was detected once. In DNA, the CDR3 is TGTGCCAGCTCACCTCTCGAGCCGGGGCTTGGATCACCCCTCCACTTT. Translating gives CASSPLEPGLGSPLHF. The rearrangement uses TRBV18 and TRBJ1-6; D may be TRBD1 (5 bases). V gave up 3 bases and J gave up 10 bases, with 19 bases separating them. Per germline, CDR1 KGHSH and CDR2 LQKENI. This CDR3 spans 16 amino acids.

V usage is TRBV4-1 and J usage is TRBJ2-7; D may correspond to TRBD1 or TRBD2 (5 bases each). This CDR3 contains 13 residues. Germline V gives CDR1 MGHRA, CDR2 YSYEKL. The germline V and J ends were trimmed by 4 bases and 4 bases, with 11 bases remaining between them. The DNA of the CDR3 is TGCGCCAGCAGCCCCCAAGAGGGGTACGAGCAGTACTTC. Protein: CASSPQEGYEQYF.

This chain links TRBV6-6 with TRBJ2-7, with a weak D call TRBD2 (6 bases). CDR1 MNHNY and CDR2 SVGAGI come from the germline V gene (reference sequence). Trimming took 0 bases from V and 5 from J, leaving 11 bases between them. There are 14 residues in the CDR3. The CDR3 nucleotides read TGTGCCAGCAGTTACTCGGAGGGGACGAACGAGCAGTACTTC. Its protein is CASSYSEGTNEQYF.

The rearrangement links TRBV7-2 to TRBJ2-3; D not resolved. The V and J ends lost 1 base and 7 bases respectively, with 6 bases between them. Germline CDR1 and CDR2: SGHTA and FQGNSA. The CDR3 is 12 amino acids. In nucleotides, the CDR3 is TGTGCCAGCAGCTTAGTAAGGAATACGCAGTATTTT. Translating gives CASSLVRNTQYF.

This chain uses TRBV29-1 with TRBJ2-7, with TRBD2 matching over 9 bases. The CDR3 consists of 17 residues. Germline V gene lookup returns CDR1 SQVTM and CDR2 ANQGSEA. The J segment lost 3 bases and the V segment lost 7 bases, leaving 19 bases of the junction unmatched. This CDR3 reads CSASGSRAGGPGYEQYF. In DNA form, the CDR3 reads TGCAGCGCTAGCGGCAGCCGGGCGGGAGGGCCCGGCTACGAGCAGTACTTC.

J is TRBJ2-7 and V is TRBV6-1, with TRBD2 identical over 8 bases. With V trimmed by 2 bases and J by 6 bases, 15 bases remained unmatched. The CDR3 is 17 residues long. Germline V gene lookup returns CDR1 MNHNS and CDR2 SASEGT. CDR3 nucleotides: TGTGCCAGCAGTGAAACGGGAGGGACGAGGTTTGGGGTCGAGCAGTACTTC. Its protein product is CASSETGGTRFGVEQYF.

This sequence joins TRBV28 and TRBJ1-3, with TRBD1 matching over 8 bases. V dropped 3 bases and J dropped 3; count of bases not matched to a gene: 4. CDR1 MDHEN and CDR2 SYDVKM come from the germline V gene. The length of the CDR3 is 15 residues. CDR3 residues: CASSFHTGGGNTIYF. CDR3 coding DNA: TGTGCCAGCAGTTTCCATACAGGGGGTGGAAACACCATATATTTT.

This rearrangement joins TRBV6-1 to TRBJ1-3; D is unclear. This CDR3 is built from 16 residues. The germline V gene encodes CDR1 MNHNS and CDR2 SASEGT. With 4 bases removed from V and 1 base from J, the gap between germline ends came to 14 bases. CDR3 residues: CASSAKGPVSGNTIYF. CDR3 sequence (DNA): TGTGCCAGCAGTGCAAAGGGCCCGGTGTCTGGAAACACCATATATTTT.

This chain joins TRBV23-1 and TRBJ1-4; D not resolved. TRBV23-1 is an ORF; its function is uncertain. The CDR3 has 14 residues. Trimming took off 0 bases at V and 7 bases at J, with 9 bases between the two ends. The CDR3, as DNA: TGCGCCAGCAGTCAATCGAGGGCGAGTGAAAAACTGTTTTTT. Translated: CASSQSRASEKLFF.

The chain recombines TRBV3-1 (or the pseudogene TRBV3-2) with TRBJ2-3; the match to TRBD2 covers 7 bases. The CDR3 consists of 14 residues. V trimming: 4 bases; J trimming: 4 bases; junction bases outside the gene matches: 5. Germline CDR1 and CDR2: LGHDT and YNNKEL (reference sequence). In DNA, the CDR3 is TGTGCCAGCAGCCGGGAGGGCCGTGCAGATACGCAGTATTTT. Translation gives CASSREGRADTQYF.

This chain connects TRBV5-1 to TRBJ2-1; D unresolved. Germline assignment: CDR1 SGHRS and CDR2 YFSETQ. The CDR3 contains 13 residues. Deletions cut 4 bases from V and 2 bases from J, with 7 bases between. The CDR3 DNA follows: TGCGCCAGCAGCCCACGTACCTACAATGAGCAGTTCTTC. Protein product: CASSPRTYNEQFF.

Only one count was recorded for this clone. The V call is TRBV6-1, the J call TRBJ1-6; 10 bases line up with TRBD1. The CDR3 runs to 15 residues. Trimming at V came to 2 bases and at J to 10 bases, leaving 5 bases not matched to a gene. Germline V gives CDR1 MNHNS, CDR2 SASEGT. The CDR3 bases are TGTGCCAGCAGTGAATTGGGGACAGGGGTCTCACCCCTCCACTTT. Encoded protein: CASSELGTGVSPLHF.

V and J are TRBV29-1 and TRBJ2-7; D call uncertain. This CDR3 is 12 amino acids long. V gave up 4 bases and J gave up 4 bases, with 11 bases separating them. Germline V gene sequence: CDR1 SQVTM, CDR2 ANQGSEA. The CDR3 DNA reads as TGCAGCGTTGTATCAGGTTCGTACGAGCAGTACTTC. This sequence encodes CSVVSGSYEQYF.

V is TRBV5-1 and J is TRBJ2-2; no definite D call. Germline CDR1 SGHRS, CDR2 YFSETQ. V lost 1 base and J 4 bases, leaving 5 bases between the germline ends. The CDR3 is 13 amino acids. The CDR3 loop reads CASSLTGTGELFF. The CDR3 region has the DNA TGCGCCAGCAGCTTGACCGGCACCGGGGAGCTGTTTTTT.

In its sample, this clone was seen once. CDR3 DNA: TGCGCCAGCAGCTTGGGGACTAGCGGATACAATGAGCAGTTCTTC. Amino acids: CASSLGTSGYNEQFF. The rearrangement links TRBV5-1 to TRBJ2-1; TRBD2 agrees at 10 bases. The germline V gene encodes CDR1 SGHRS and CDR2 YFSETQ. The V gene end was trimmed by 0 bases and the J gene end by 4 bases; junction bases not matched to a gene: 1. There are 15 residues in the CDR3.

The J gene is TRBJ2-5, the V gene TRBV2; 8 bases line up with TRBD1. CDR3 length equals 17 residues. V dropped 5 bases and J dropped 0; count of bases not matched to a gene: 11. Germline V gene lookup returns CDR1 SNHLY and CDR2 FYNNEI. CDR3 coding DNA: TGTGCCAGCAGTTATCCACTGGGACAGGCGAACCAAGAGACCCAGTACTTC. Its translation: CASSYPLGQANQETQYF.

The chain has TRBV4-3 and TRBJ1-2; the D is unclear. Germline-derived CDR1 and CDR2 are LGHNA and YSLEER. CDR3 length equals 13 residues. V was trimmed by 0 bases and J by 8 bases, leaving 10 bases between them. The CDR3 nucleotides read TGCGCCAGCAGCCAAGATTTCGCCGGGGGCTACACCTTC. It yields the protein CASSQDFAGGYTF.

The chain's CDR3 is CAWSVEVNVYVTQYF. Written as DNA, the CDR3 is TGTGCCTGGAGTGTAGAGGTGAATGTTTACGTTACGCAGTATTTT. The gene calls are TRBV30 and TRBJ2-3; D unresolved. Germline V gene lookup returns CDR1 GTSNPN and CDR2 SVGIG (reference sequence). V was trimmed by 0 bases and J by 8 bases, leaving 18 bases between them. The CDR3 is 15 amino acids. The full variable domain, completed using reference TRBV30 and TRBJ2-3, is SQTIHQWPATLVQPVGSPLSLECTVEGTSNPNLYWYRQAAGRGLQLLFYSVGIGQISSEVPQNLSASRPQDRQFILSSKKLLLSDSGFYLCAWSVEVNVYVTQYFGPGTRLTVL.

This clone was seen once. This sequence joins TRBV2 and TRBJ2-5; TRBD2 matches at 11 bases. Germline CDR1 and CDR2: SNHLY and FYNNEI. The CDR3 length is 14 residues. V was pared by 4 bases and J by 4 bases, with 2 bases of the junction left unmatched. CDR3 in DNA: TGTGCCAGCAGTGCCGGACTAGCGGGAGAGACCCAGTACTTC. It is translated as CASSAGLAGETQYF.

CDR3 in amino acids: CASSFASRALYGYTF. In DNA, the CDR3 is TGTGCCAGCAGCTTTGCGAGCAGGGCGCTCTATGGCTACACCTTC. The rearrangement joins TRBV12-1 to TRBJ1-2; TRBD1 reflects the table's D call only, with no check against the DNA. TRBV12-1 is listed as a pseudogene. CDR3 size: 15 residues.